These 23 T cell receptor beta chains came from one sample sequenced in a study of CD8 T cells in ankylosing spondylitis. TCRdb recomputed calls from the 5' RACE reads with MiXCR, one row per CDR3 protein. The repertoire holds under 250,000 distinct CDR3 sequences, 20% to 30% seen once, with about 6.2% in the top ten. Sequencing used blood, either unsorted or a sorted T cell fraction (not recorded which). Receptor source: a male donor with ankylosing spondylitis or in good health (not recorded which).

The J gene is TRBJ2-1, the V gene TRBV7-2; TRBD2 agrees at 9 bases. V shed 5 bases and J 5 bases; nucleotides not matched to a gene: 7. Germline V gives CDR1 SGHTA, CDR2 FQGNSA. This CDR3 region has 15 residues. The CDR3 DNA reads as TGTGCCAGCAGCGTCGCCGGACTAGCGAACAATGAGCAGTTCTTC. Its protein product is CASSVAGLANNEQFF. Variable domain in full (rest from reference TRBV7-2 and TRBJ2-1): GAGVSQSPSNKVTEKGKDVELRCDPISGHTALYWYRQSLGQGLEFLIYFQGNSAPDKSGLPSDRFSAERTGGSVSTLTIQRTQQEDSAVYLCASSVAGLANNEQFFGPGTRLTVL.

V gene TRBV15 combines with J gene TRBJ2-7; no definite D call. Trimming removed 0 bases at V and 3 bases at J, with 12 bases between. The CDR3 runs to 15 residues. Germline CDR1 reads LNHNV; CDR2 reads YYDKDF (reference sequence). CDR3 residues: CATSRDRLTDYEQYF. The DNA of the CDR3 is TGTGCCACCAGCAGAGATCGGTTAACAGACTACGAGCAGTACTTC.

This clonotype was counted a few times. This chain joins TRBV3-1 and TRBJ2-1, with D perhaps TRBD2 (6 bases). Between the trimmed V and J ends, which lost 4 bases and 3 bases, there was a span of 16 bases. Per germline, CDR1 LGHDT and CDR2 YNNKEL (reference sequence). This CDR3 is 16 amino acids long. In DNA form, the CDR3 reads TGTGCCAGCAGCCGTCGCGGCGGGACGTACTACAATGAGCAGTTCTTC. Its protein is CASSRRGGTYYNEQFF.

This clonotype was detected ten times or more. The gene calls are TRBV5-1 and TRBJ1-2, with D possibly matching TRBD1 (6 bases). The V gene lost 4 bases and the J gene lost 6 bases, with 16 bases spanning the gap. This CDR3 is 14 amino acids long. In germline, CDR1 is SGHRS, CDR2 YFSETQ. Here the CDR3 DNA reads TGCGCCAGCAGCCTTGGGACACCCGGAGATGGCTACACCTTC. It translates to CASSLGTPGDGYTF. Looking up the rest from reference TRBV5-1 and TRBJ1-2 gives the full variable domain: KAGVTQTPRYLIKTRGQQVTLSCSPISGHRSVSWYQQTPGQGLQFLFEYFSETQRNKGNFPGRFSGRQFSNSRSEMNVSTLELGDSALYLCASSLGTPGDGYTFGSGTRLTVV.

This clonotype occurred a few times. The chain uses TRBV3-1 and TRBJ1-1; D is unclear. Deletions cut 0 bases from V and 7 bases from J, with 6 bases between. CDR3 size: 12 residues. The germline V gene has CDR1 LGHDT and CDR2 YNNKEL (reference sequence). The CDR3 DNA sequence: TGTGCCAGCAGCCAAGATAACCTTGAAGCTTTCTTT. Protein sequence: CASSQDNLEAFF.

This clonotype was seen many times. The genes are TRBV28 and TRBJ1-2; D is perhaps TRBD1 (5 bases). Germline V gives CDR1 MDHEN, CDR2 SYDVKM. The CDR3 is 15 residues long. The V and J ends lost 2 bases and 4 bases respectively, with 14 bases between them. The CDR3 spells CASSLAGDPLYGYTF. CDR3 in DNA: TGTGCCAGCAGTTTAGCGGGGGACCCCCTCTATGGCTACACCTTC.

Details on this clonotype: Just one base apart from a much larger clone, this may be a read error. This sequence joins TRBV4-3 and TRBJ2-2; TRBD2 agrees at 7 bases. CDR3 length: 15 residues. Germline values: CDR1 LGHNA, CDR2 YSLEER. The CDR3 loop reads CASSQEAGSTGELIF. For the CDR3, the DNA is TGCGCCAGCAGCCAAGAAGCGGGATCCACCGGGGAGCTGATTTTT.

The V gene is TRBV13, the J gene TRBJ2-7, with 8 bases aligning to TRBD1. V lost 5 bases, J lost 5 bases, and 5 bases stayed unmatched. Germline CDR1 reads PRHDT; CDR2 reads FYEKMQ (reference sequence). CDR3 length: 13 amino acids. CDR3 coding DNA: TGTGCCAGCAGCCGACAGGGGTTCCACGAGCAGTACTTC. Translated: CASSRQGFHEQYF.

This clonotype showed up just a few times. The rearrangement uses TRBV5-1 and TRBJ2-2, with D unclear. Germline CDR1 reads SGHRS; CDR2 reads YFSETQ. V was trimmed by 0 bases and J by 4 bases, leaving 10 bases between them. This CDR3 is 15 amino acids long. Here the CDR3 reads CASSLEERFTGELFF. DNA for the CDR3: TGCGCCAGCAGCTTGGAAGAAAGATTCACCGGGGAGCTGTTTTTT.

This clonotype was counted at least ten times. The CDR3 reads CSVAGFKNGYTF. The CDR3 DNA reads TGCAGCGTTGCAGGGTTTAAGAATGGCTACACCTTC. The gene calls are TRBV29-1 and TRBJ1-2; possible D gene TRBD1, 5 bases. Trimming took off 4 bases at V and 6 bases at J, with 12 bases between the two ends. The CDR3 spans 12 residues. In germline, CDR1 is SQVTM, CDR2 ANQGSEA. The whole variable domain, filled in from reference TRBV29-1 and TRBJ1-2, reads SAVISQKPSRDICQRGTSLTIQCQVDSQVTMMFWYRQQPGQSLTLIATANQGSEATYESGFVIDKFPISRPNLTFSTLTVSNMSPEDSSIYLCSVAGFKNGYTFGSGTRLTVV.

In its sample, this clonotype was seen many times. The chain joins TRBV5-4 to TRBJ2-5; D gene ambiguous. The CDR3 has 14 residues. The germline V gene has CDR1 SGHNT and CDR2 YYREEE (reference sequence). Trimming left V 0 bases short and J 2 bases short, with 8 bases between. The CDR3 reads CASSLVAAQETQYF. The CDR3 bases are TGTGCCAGCAGCTTGGTAGCAGCTCAAGAGACCCAGTACTTC.

In its sample, this clonotype was seen many times. V usage is TRBV9 and J usage is TRBJ2-2; 7 bases map to TRBD2. V lost 0 bases to trimming and J lost 7 bases; unmatched junction nucleotides: 6. CDR3 length equals 15 residues. Looked up from germline, CDR1 is SGDLS and CDR2 is YYNGEE. The CDR3 sequence: CASSVEAGDGGELFF. In DNA, the CDR3 is TGTGCCAGCAGCGTAGAGGCGGGAGACGGCGGGGAGCTGTTTTTT.

This clonotype was observed a handful of times. The rearrangement links TRBV20-1 to TRBJ2-2, with unresolved D. Germline V lookup: CDR1 DFQATT, CDR2 SNEGSKA (reference sequence). Trimming shortened V by 6 bases and J by 3 bases, and 5 bases separated the two germline ends. The CDR3 runs 11 residues. The CDR3, as DNA: TGCAGTGCACAGTACACCGGGGAGCTGTTTTTT. Amino acids: CSAQYTGELFF.

The table lists this clonotype with a few counts. This rearrangement joins TRBV29-1 to TRBJ2-5, with 7 positions matching TRBD2. CDR1 is SQVTM, CDR2 ANQGSEA, per germline. With 4 bases clipped from V and 5 bases from J, the junction kept 7 bases outside the gene matches. The CDR3 contains 13 residues. CDR3 nucleotides: TGCAGCGTTGGGGAGGGGCCCGGGGAGACCCAGTACTTC. Encoded protein: CSVGEGPGETQYF.

This clonotype has ten or more counts. V is TRBV29-1 and J is TRBJ1-1, with TRBD1 identical over 7 bases. The germline CDR1 and CDR2 sequences are SQVTM and ANQGSEA. This CDR3 is built from 13 residues. The V and J ends lost 5 bases and 1 base, in that order; junction bases with no gene match: 4. CDR3: CSVTGTENTEAFF. CDR3 bases: TGCAGCGTTACCGGGACAGAGAACACTGAAGCTTTCTTT.

This clonotype was recorded many times. The chain employs TRBV5-1 and TRBJ2-7; D gene ambiguous. Per the germline V gene, CDR1 is SGHRS and CDR2 is YFSETQ. The CDR3 is 15 amino acids. The ends were cut back, 4 bases at V and 3 bases at J, with 17 bases in the middle. The CDR3 spells CASSREASRNYEQYF. Here the CDR3 DNA reads TGCGCCAGCAGCCGCGAGGCCTCGCGGAACTACGAGCAGTACTTC.

This chain uses TRBV12-3 or TRBV12-4 with TRBJ1-1; no firm D call. The ends were cut back, 5 bases at V and 8 bases at J, with 18 bases in the middle. This CDR3 has 14 amino acids. For the CDR3, the DNA is TGTGCCAGCAGTCCCGACCCAAGGGCGTCGGAAGCTTTCTTT. Translation gives CASSPDPRASEAFF.

Ten or more counts support this clonotype. The gene calls are TRBV4-2 and TRBJ2-1; D remains unclear. V lost 1 base and J lost 0, with 7 bases in between. The length of the CDR3 is 15 residues. The germline gives CDR1 LGHNA, CDR2 YNFKEQ. In DNA form, the CDR3 reads TGTGCCAGCAGCCAAGCTAGGAGCTCCTACAATGAGCAGTTCTTC. It specifies CASSQARSSYNEQFF.

The DNA of the CDR3 is TGTGCCAGCAGCACAAGGACTAGCGGAGTCTCCTACAATGAGCAGTTCTTC. Amino acid sequence: CASSTRTSGVSYNEQFF. The chain couples TRBV13 to TRBJ2-1; 10 nucleotides align to TRBD2. This CDR3 is 17 amino acids long. Looked up from germline, CDR1 is PRHDT and CDR2 is FYEKMQ (reference sequence). V was clipped by 5 bases and J by 0 bases; unmatched bases: 7.

The sample holds many counts of this clonotype. The gene calls are TRBV29-1 and TRBJ2-1; D perhaps matches TRBD1 (5 bases). Germline V gives CDR1 SQVTM, CDR2 ANQGSEA. The CDR3 extends over 13 amino acids. Trimming shortened V by 3 bases and J by 5 bases, and 11 bases separated the two germline ends. CDR3 DNA sequence: TGCAGCGTTGAGGAACAGGAAAACAATGAGCAGTTCTTC. Translated: CSVEEQENNEQFF.

V gene TRBV29-1 combines with J gene TRBJ2-4; the match to TRBD2 covers 7 bases. The CDR3 runs to 16 residues. V gave up 0 bases and J gave up 0 bases; unmatched junction bases: 5. Germline CDR1 is SQVTM and CDR2 is ANQGSEA. The CDR3 reads CSVEDWGRGAKNIQYF. As DNA, the CDR3 is TGCAGCGTTGAAGATTGGGGGAGGGGAGCCAAAAACATTCAGTACTTC.

The genes are TRBV24-1 and TRBJ1-4; the D is unclear. V dropped 2 bases and J dropped 3 bases, with 9 bases sitting between them. The germline V gene has CDR1 KGHDR and CDR2 SFDVKD. The length of the CDR3 is 15 residues. This CDR3 reads CATSDSDGANEKLFF. CDR3 nucleotides: TGTGCCACCAGTGATTCAGACGGTGCTAATGAAAAACTGTTTTTT.

The chain has TRBV20-1 and TRBJ2-7; 11 bases line up with TRBD2. Germline V gene sequence: CDR1 DFQATT, CDR2 SNEGSKA (reference sequence). With V trimmed by 5 bases and J by 2 bases, 8 bases remained unmatched. CDR3 length: 15 amino acids. CDR3 sequence (DNA): TGCAGTGCTTTACTAGCGGGAGCCCTCCCCTACGAGCAGTACTTC. It yields the protein CSALLAGALPYEQYF.